What follows describes a single TCR beta chain. Its antigen remains unknown. CDR3 size: 15 residues. Trimming shortened V by 1 base and J by 6 bases, and 15 bases separated the two germline ends. Germline loops: CDR1 MGHRA, CDR2 YSYEKL. This sample was taken from a study of cytotoxic CD8 clonotypes in ibrutinib-treated CLL. Only in-frame clones appear in the TCRdb table, and some are missing; sequencing was by immunoSEQ multiplex PCR. The sample has roughly 76,000 clones, around 82% seen once. Study findings and constraints: Clonality was higher at baseline than in age-matched healthy donors and tracked circulating CD8+ T-cell counts.

The gene calls are TRBV4-1 and TRBJ1-1; D remains unclear. This receptor was identified in a human donor with chronic lymphocytic leukemia. Source: PBMCs, taken at disease progression, from a patient treated with ibrutinib. CDR3 nucleotides: TGCGCCAGCAGCCAAGTAGGGCGCGCCAAACCTGAAGCTTTCTTT. Translating gives CASSQVGRAKPEAFF.